Presented here are 5 T cell receptor beta chains from one specimen sequenced in a study of T cell responses to AZD1222 COVID-19 vaccine. Some clones are missing from TCRdb's copy, which holds only in-frame ones; the method was immunoSEQ multiplex PCR. Among about 100,000 clones listed, approximately 89% were seen once. Sequenced material: peripheral blood, taken on day 0 of MenACWY control vaccination. Source of these receptors: an adult in good health.

The chain employs TRBV20-1 and TRBJ1-4; D unresolved. Between the trimmed V and J ends, which lost 3 bases and 3 bases, there was a span of 11 bases. Germline V lookup: CDR1 DFQATT, CDR2 SNEGSKA (reference sequence). The CDR3 runs 14 residues. This chain's CDR3 is CSASSGSANEKLFF. CDR3 sequence (DNA): TGCAGTGCTAGTTCGGGGTCGGCTAATGAAAAACTGTTTTTT.

The chain couples TRBV30 to TRBJ2-5, with TRBD1 matching over 9 bases. The V gene's germline CDR1 is GTSNPN and CDR2 SVGIG (reference sequence). The CDR3 is 14 amino acids. Trimming took 6 bases from V and 5 from J; bases not matched to a gene: 10. Written as DNA, the CDR3 is TGTGCCTGTGTATCCGGGACAGGGCGGGAGACCCAGTACTTC. Encoded protein: CACVSGTGRETQYF. The whole variable domain, remainder taken from reference TRBV30 and TRBJ2-5, is SQTIHQWPATLVQPVGSPLSLECTVEGTSNPNLYWYRQAAGRGLQLLFYSVGIGQISSEVPQNLSASRPQDRQFILSSKKLLLSDSGFYLCACVSGTGRETQYFGPGTRLLVL.

CDR3 protein: CASSFGGWETQYF. CDR3 nucleotides: TGTGCCAGTAGCTTTGGGGGTTGGGAGACCCAGTACTTC. The chain is built from TRBV19 and TRBJ2-5, with D perhaps matching TRBD1 or TRBD2 (5 bases each). The germline V and J ends were trimmed by 6 bases and 5 bases, with 13 bases remaining between them. The CDR3 spans 13 residues. Per germline, CDR1 LNHDA and CDR2 SQIVND (reference sequence).

The chain joins TRBV11-2 to TRBJ1-5; D uncertain. Looked up from germline, CDR1 is SGHAT and CDR2 is FQNNGV. The V end was cut by 5 bases, the J end by 4 bases, with 21 bases between. The CDR3 covers 17 residues. CDR3 amino acids: CASSQHGRRNNNQPQHF. The CDR3 DNA is TGTGCCAGCAGCCAACACGGCAGGAGGAATAATAATCAGCCCCAGCATTTT.

The J gene is TRBJ1-2, the V gene TRBV5-1, with 7 nucleotides matching TRBD1. Trimming cost V 4 bases and J 1 base; bases outside gene matches: 7. The CDR3 runs to 15 residues. The germline CDR1 and CDR2 sequences are SGHRS and YFSETQ. The CDR3 bases are TGCGCCAGCAGCCAGGGACAGACTTTTAACTATGGCTACACCTTC. Amino acid sequence: CASSQGQTFNYGYTF.